A single sample gave rise to the 31 T cell receptor beta chains below, sequenced in a study of shared clonotypes between healthy human individuals. Selected positively for CCR7 and CD45RO-negative, naive CD8 cells excluded terminally differentiated effector memory CD45RA+ cells. Data came from immunoSEQ multiplex PCR; TCRdb stores just in-frame clones and leaves some out. The sample contains fewer than 700,000 clones, approximately 95% of which appear only once. Sequences were obtained from naive CD8+ T cells sorted from blood. The receptor set was obtained from a woman aged 25 to 39 in good health.

V usage is TRBV6-5 and J usage is TRBJ1-2; D is unclear. V was shortened by 5 bases and J by 5 bases, with 6 bases between the two germline ends. The CDR3 loop spans 11 amino acids. Germline V lookup: CDR1 MNHEY, CDR2 SVGAGI. The CDR3: CASSPSYGYTF. CDR3 nucleotide sequence: TGTGCCAGCAGTCCCTCGTATGGCTACACCTTC.

As DNA, the CDR3 is TGTGCCAGCCGGGACATAGCCTACGAGCAGTACTTC. It specifies CASRDIAYEQYF. The chain combines TRBV2 with TRBJ2-7, with D maybe TRBD1 (6 bases). Germline V gene sequence: CDR1 SNHLY, CDR2 FYNNEI. The CDR3 is made up of 12 amino acids. Trimming removed 8 bases at V and 2 bases at J, with 10 bases between.

The genes are TRBV6-5 and TRBJ1-4; 7 bases fit TRBD1. Germline CDR1 is MNHEY and CDR2 is SVGAGI. The V gene end was trimmed by 4 bases and the J gene end by 6 bases; junction bases not matched to a gene: 2. This CDR3 contains 13 residues. This chain's CDR3 is CASSLQGYEKLFF. CDR3 in DNA: TGTGCCAGCAGTTTACAGGGGTATGAAAAACTGTTTTTT.

Here the CDR3 reads CAGHWVPTGGELFF. CDR3 DNA: TGTGCCGGGCACTGGGTTCCAACAGGCGGGGAGCTGTTTTTT. This rearrangement joins TRBV5-4 to TRBJ2-2, with D maybe TRBD1 (5 bases). Trimming removed 10 bases from V and 7 bases from J, with 20 bases in between. Germline V gene lookup returns CDR1 SGHNT and CDR2 YYREEE (reference sequence). The CDR3 consists of 14 residues. The full variable domain, rest sourced from reference TRBV5-4 and TRBJ2-2, is ETGVTQSPTHLIKTRGQQVTLRCSSQSGHNTVSWYQQALGQGPQFIFQYYREEENGRGNFPPRFSGLQFPNYSSELNVNALELDDSALYLCAGHWVPTGGELFFGEGSRLTVL.

The genes are TRBV27 and TRBJ2-7; D gene uncertain. Germline V gene data show CDR1 as MNHEY and CDR2 as SMNVEV (reference sequence). The ends were cut back, 3 bases at V and 0 bases at J, with 9 bases in the middle. The CDR3 extends over 14 amino acids. CDR3 loop: CASSFVGNSYEQYF. In DNA form, the CDR3 reads TGTGCCAGCAGTTTCGTAGGCAACTCCTACGAGCAGTACTTC.

In the case of this clone: This sample also contains other DNA sequences that code for the same CDR3. The gene calls are TRBV19 and TRBJ1-1; D remains unclear. CDR1 is LNHDA, CDR2 SQIVND, per germline (reference sequence). This CDR3 region has 13 residues. Trimming removed 2 bases at V and 1 base at J, with 5 bases between. CDR3 nucleotide sequence: TGTGCCAGTAGTATACAGGCGAACACTGAAGCTTTCTTT. This gives the protein CASSIQANTEAFF.

A word on this clone: The same CDR3 is also encoded by other DNA sequences in this sample. The chain combines TRBV6-1 with TRBJ1-1, with TRBD1 matching over 8 bases. With V trimmed by 1 base and J by 0 bases, 1 base remained unmatched. CDR1 MNHNS and CDR2 SASEGT come from the germline V gene. CDR3 length equals 15 residues. CDR3 nucleotides: TGTGCCAGCAGTGAAGGGACAGGGTTGAACACTGAAGCTTTCTTT. Its protein product is CASSEGTGLNTEAFF.

J is TRBJ1-1 and V is TRBV7-2; TRBD1 matches 10 bases. CDR1 and CDR2 from the germline V gene are SGHTA and FQGNSA. The CDR3 runs 13 residues. Trimming removed 5 bases from V and 4 bases from J; junction bases left unmatched: 1. CDR3 DNA: TGTGCCAGCAGCGACAGGGGGCCCACTGAAGCTTTCTTT. Its protein is CASSDRGPTEAFF.

This chain uses TRBV4-2 with TRBJ2-1; a weak D match, TRBD2 (5 bases). The CDR3 runs 14 residues. Trimming shortened V by 0 bases and J by 4 bases, and 7 bases separated the two germline ends. Germline V gene lookup returns CDR1 LGHNA and CDR2 YNFKEQ. The CDR3 loop is CASSQEEAYNEQFF. The CDR3 DNA is TGTGCCAGCAGCCAAGAGGAGGCTTACAATGAGCAGTTCTTC.

V and J are TRBV1 and TRBJ2-7; no check of the table's D call, TRBD1, against the DNA was made. TRBV1 is a documented pseudogene. This CDR3 comprises 15 residues. Here the CDR3 DNA reads TGCACCAGCAGCCAAGAGTACAGGGCCTTCTACGAGCAGTACTTC. Translating it yields CTSSQEYRAFYEQYF.

The chain combines TRBV29-1 with TRBJ2-1, with D perhaps TRBD2 (6 bases). The germline V gene encodes CDR1 SQVTM and CDR2 ANQGSEA. The CDR3 spans 17 residues. Trimming took 3 bases from V and 1 from J, leaving 19 bases between them. The CDR3 DNA follows: TGCAGCGTTGAGGGGATAGAAGGGGAGGCTTCCTACAATGAGCAGTTCTTC. Amino acid sequence: CSVEGIEGEASYNEQFF.

This chain uses TRBV7-9 with TRBJ2-1; D is ambiguous. The CDR3 sequence is 13 residues long. V lost 1 base and J 8 bases, leaving 9 bases between the germline ends. Germline CDR1 and CDR2: SEHNR and FQNEAQ (reference sequence). The CDR3 nucleotides read TGTGCCAGCAGCTTAGTGGCAAGCGATGAGCAGTTCTTC. It specifies CASSLVASDEQFF.

The CDR3 sequence is CASSDRDSDSEAFF. In DNA form, the CDR3 reads TGTGCCAGCAGTGACCGGGACAGTGATTCTGAAGCTTTCTTT. The chain carries TRBV27 and TRBJ1-1, with 7 bases aligning to TRBD1. CDR1 MNHEY and CDR2 SMNVEV come from the germline V gene (reference sequence). CDR3 size: 14 residues. Germline trimming cut 5 bases from V and 6 bases from J; bases unmatched to any gene: 9.

The chain recombines TRBV19 with TRBJ1-5; D may be TRBD1 (5 bases). The CDR3 spans 17 residues. Trimming stripped 4 bases from V and 1 base from J, with 17 bases between. In germline, CDR1 is LNHDA, CDR2 SQIVND (reference sequence). CDR3 sequence reads: CASSNPRAGTSNQPQHF. In DNA form, the CDR3 reads TGTGCCAGTAGTAACCCCCGGGCAGGGACCAGCAATCAGCCCCAGCATTTT.

The chain uses TRBV20-1 and TRBJ2-1, with D perhaps assigned TRBD1 or TRBD2 (6 bases each). This CDR3 contains 11 residues. Germline CDR1 and CDR2: DFQATT and SNEGSKA (reference sequence). CDR3 protein: CTGAIYNEQFF. CDR3 in DNA: TGCACGGGGGCTATCTACAATGAGCAGTTCTTC.

This clone is a singleton in its sample. V is TRBV5-6 and J is TRBJ2-7; 8 bases are shared with TRBD1. This CDR3 region has 15 residues. V shed 3 bases and J 2 bases; nucleotides not matched to a gene: 7. Per germline, CDR1 SGHDT and CDR2 YYEEEE. CDR3 in DNA: TGTGCCAGCAGCTCAGGACAGGGCGACCCCTACGAGCAGTACTTC. Residues: CASSSGQGDPYEQYF.

This chain uses TRBV5-6 with TRBJ2-7, with no clear D. Germline V gene data show CDR1 as SGHDT and CDR2 as YYEEEE. The V end was cut by 1 base, the J end by 3 bases, with 8 bases between. CDR3 length: 13 residues. CDR3 sequence reads: CASSLSSFYEQYF. For the CDR3, the DNA is TGTGCCAGCAGCTTGTCCAGCTTCTACGAGCAGTACTTC.

Worth noting for this clone: At one end the junction does not follow the germline gene, possibly because of a read error. This sample also contains other DNA sequences that code for the same CDR3. This rearrangement joins TRBV27 to TRBJ2-7; D is undetermined. The CDR3 runs to 15 residues. CDR1 and CDR2 (germline): MNHEY, SMNVEV (reference sequence). In DNA, the CDR3 is TGTGCCAGCAGTTTATCGATGGTACGGGCCTACGAACAGTACTTC. Its translation: CASSLSMVRAYEQYF.

The chain links TRBV6-1 to TRBJ2-1; 12 nucleotides align to TRBD2. Germline V lookup: CDR1 MNHNS, CDR2 SASEGT. CDR3 length equals 19 residues. J was trimmed by 0 bases and V by 2 bases; bases with no gene match: 8. CDR3 DNA: TGTGCCAGCAGTGAATGGGGACTAGCGGGCTCGAGCTCCTACAATGAGCAGTTCTTC. It is translated as CASSEWGLAGSSSYNEQFF.

The rearrangement links TRBV27 to TRBJ1-5, with 8 bases aligning to TRBD1. With V trimmed by 5 bases and J by 4 bases, 4 bases remained unmatched. This CDR3 has 14 residues. The germline V gene has CDR1 MNHEY and CDR2 SMNVEV (reference sequence). Written as DNA, the CDR3 is TGTGCCAGCAGTCAGGGGGCACGAAATCAGCCCCAGCATTTT. Its translation is CASSQGARNQPQHF.

This clone has more than one count but fewer than ten. The V and J genes are TRBV19 and TRBJ1-1; D uncertain. This CDR3 is built from 13 residues. Germline values: CDR1 LNHDA, CDR2 SQIVND (reference sequence). The V gene lost 5 bases and the J gene lost 2 bases, with 9 bases spanning the gap. The CDR3 protein is CASSDPPNTEAFF. DNA for the CDR3: TGTGCCAGTAGTGATCCACCAAACACTGAAGCTTTCTTT.

J is TRBJ2-1 and V is TRBV5-6; 7 nucleotides agree with TRBD2. The ends lost 1 base at V and 2 bases at J; junction bases unmatched: 9. This CDR3 is 17 amino acids long. Germline CDR1 SGHDT, CDR2 YYEEEE. Here the CDR3 reads CASSLIAEGGPYNEQFF. The CDR3 bases are TGTGCCAGCAGCTTGATCGCTGAGGGAGGGCCCTACAATGAGCAGTTCTTC.

The chain joins TRBV19 to TRBJ2-1; 7 nucleotides agree with TRBD2. V trimming: 7 bases; J trimming: 4 bases; junction bases outside the gene matches: 7. Germline values: CDR1 LNHDA, CDR2 SQIVND (reference sequence). The CDR3 loop spans 14 amino acids. CDR3 sequence reads: CASNMGEGYNEQFF. The CDR3 bases are TGTGCCAGTAACATGGGGGAGGGATACAATGAGCAGTTCTTC.

This clone was found once. The chain combines TRBV13 with TRBJ2-1; D is undetermined. Between the trimmed V and J ends, which lost 1 base and 0 bases, there was a span of 4 bases. This CDR3 has 14 amino acids. CDR1 and CDR2 from the germline V gene are PRHDT and FYEKMQ (reference sequence). The CDR3 DNA reads as TGTGCCAGCAGCTTAGCTCGCTCCTACAATGAGCAGTTCTTC. Protein sequence: CASSLARSYNEQFF.

The chain joins TRBV27 to TRBJ2-3, with TRBD2 matching over 8 bases. Germline V gene sequence: CDR1 MNHEY, CDR2 SMNVEV (reference sequence). V lost 6 bases to trimming and J lost 0 bases; unmatched junction nucleotides: 11. The CDR3 is 17 residues long. In nucleotides, the CDR3 is TGTGCCAGCAGCCTTGTGGGTAGCGGGATAAGCACAGATACGCAGTATTTT. Translation gives CASSLVGSGISTDTQYF.

This clone occurred once. This chain uses TRBV10-1 with TRBJ2-3; 9 nucleotides match TRBD1. Germline CDR1 WNHNN, CDR2 SYGVQD (reference sequence). This CDR3 region has 14 residues. With V trimmed by 6 bases and J by 6 bases, 7 bases remained unmatched. CDR3 nucleotide sequence: TGCGCCAGCAGCGCTGACAGGGGGACGGATACGCAGTATTTT. Amino acid sequence: CASSADRGTDTQYF.

As to this clone: Other DNA sequences of this sample code for an identical CDR3. This sequence joins TRBV27 and TRBJ2-7, with 15 bases identical to TRBD2. The CDR3 extends over 15 amino acids. V gave up 4 bases and J gave up 5 bases; unmatched junction bases: 3. CDR1 and CDR2 (germline): MNHEY, SMNVEV (reference sequence). CDR3 sequence reads: CASSSGTSGRNEQYF. CDR3 sequence (DNA): TGTGCCAGCAGTTCCGGGACTAGCGGGAGGAACGAGCAGTACTTC.

The V call is TRBV27, the J call TRBJ2-5, with TRBD1 identical over 9 bases. Germline V gene lookup returns CDR1 MNHEY and CDR2 SMNVEV (reference sequence). V lost 4 bases to trimming and J lost 1 base; unmatched junction nucleotides: 4. The CDR3 consists of 15 residues. This chain's CDR3 is CASSSGTGPQETQYF. The CDR3, as DNA: TGTGCCAGCAGTTCCGGGACAGGGCCCCAAGAGACCCAGTACTTC.

This clone showed up just a few times. The rearrangement links TRBV18 to TRBJ2-7; no reliable D call. Germline V gene data show CDR1 as KGHSH and CDR2 as LQKENI. The germline V and J ends were trimmed by 2 bases and 5 bases, with 4 bases remaining between them. This CDR3 has 11 amino acids. The CDR3 loop is CASSPSHEQYF. The DNA for the CDR3 is TGTGCCAGCTCACCATCCCACGAGCAGTACTTC.

This clone was recorded once. The chain is built from TRBV30 and TRBJ2-1, with a possible D match to TRBD2 (5 bases). The germline V and J ends were trimmed by 4 bases and 9 bases, with 22 bases remaining between them. Germline V gene lookup returns CDR1 GTSNPN and CDR2 SVGIG (reference sequence). The CDR3 sequence is 15 residues long. The CDR3 spells CAWILGGLSGVEQFF. The CDR3 DNA reads as TGTGCCTGGATTCTCGGCGGACTTTCGGGTGTTGAGCAGTTCTTC.

This chain uses TRBV27 with TRBJ2-5, with D possibly TRBD1 on 6 matching bases. V was shortened by 2 bases and J by 5 bases, with 15 bases between the two germline ends. This CDR3 region has 15 residues. Germline CDR1 reads MNHEY; CDR2 reads SMNVEV (reference sequence). The CDR3 protein is CASSLTTGFGETQYF. The CDR3 DNA reads TGTGCCAGCAGTTTAACTACAGGGTTCGGGGAGACCCAGTACTTC.